This passage covers 30 T cell receptor beta chains from one sample sequenced in a study of blood T cells in healthy people across ages. Using a J-beta primer mix together with a sample-barcoded 5' primer, a second PCR was run for about 6 to 11 cycles. MiXCR, applied by TCRdb to the 5' RACE reads, yields one record per CDR3 protein. Of around 1.5 million distinct CDR3 sequences listed, roughly 40% are singletons. The sequenced material came from blood. These receptors were taken from a woman aged 18-35 years in good health.

For this clonotype: A much larger clone lies one base from this, so it may be a read error. This chain links TRBV11-2 with TRBJ2-1; 9 bases fit TRBD1. The end of the DNA aligns better with TRBJ2-7, so the J call may be wrong. The V gene's germline CDR1 is SGHAT and CDR2 FQNNGV. The CDR3 covers 15 residues. The CDR3 region is CASSLVQGAYNEQYF. DNA for the CDR3: TGTGCCAGCAGCTTAGTACAGGGGGCCTACAATGAGCAGTACTTC.

The V and J genes are TRBV6-1 and TRBJ2-3; tentatively, D is TRBD2 (6 bases). The V gene lost 3 bases and the J gene lost 6 bases, with 16 bases spanning the gap. Germline-derived CDR1 and CDR2 are MNHNS and SASEGT. CDR3 length equals 15 residues. The CDR3 is CASSDGGDSVDTQYF. CDR3 in DNA: TGTGCCAGCAGTGACGGCGGGGATTCGGTGGATACGCAGTATTTT.

This rearrangement joins TRBV20-1 to TRBJ1-2, with 11 bases lining up with TRBD1. J lost 8 bases, V lost 1 base, and 0 bases had no gene match. CDR3 length: 12 amino acids. From germline, CDR1 is DFQATT and CDR2 SNEGSKA (reference sequence). This CDR3 reads CSARGTGGGYTF. CDR3 coding DNA: TGCAGTGCTAGAGGGACAGGGGGCGGCTACACCTTC.

This clonotype was detected a few times. This chain joins TRBV4-1 and TRBJ2-3; D is perhaps TRBD2 (6 bases). Trimming cost V 1 base and J 7 bases, with 18 bases left between them. The length of the CDR3 is 16 residues. Germline assignment: CDR1 MGHRA and CDR2 YSYEKL. The CDR3 loop is CASSQAPGVPLNTQYF. DNA of the CDR3: TGCGCCAGCAGCCAAGCGCCGGGGGTCCCTTTAAATACGCAGTATTTT.

The chain combines TRBV5-5 with TRBJ2-6, with D hard to call. This CDR3 has 15 amino acids. Trimming removed 2 bases at V and 0 bases at J, with 6 bases between. Germline V gives CDR1 SGHKS, CDR2 YYEKEE (reference sequence). The CDR3 loop is CASSFLGSGANVLTF. The CDR3 DNA follows: TGTGCCAGCAGCTTTCTAGGCTCTGGGGCCAACGTCCTGACTTTC. The full variable domain, in which reference TRBV5-5 and TRBJ2-6 provide the parts outside the CDR3, is DAGVTQSPTHLIKTRGQQVTLRCSPISGHKSVSWYQQVLGQGPQFIFQYYEKEERGRGNFPDRFSARQFPNYSSELNVNALLLGDSALYLCASSFLGSGANVLTFGAGSRLTVL.

The V call is TRBV3-1, the J call TRBJ2-5; TRBD2 matches at 9 bases. V was pared by 1 base and J by 5 bases, with 5 bases of the junction left unmatched. This CDR3 spans 15 amino acids. Germline V gene data show CDR1 as LGHDT and CDR2 as YNNKEL (reference sequence). The DNA for the CDR3 is TGTGCCAGCAGCCAAGGGGCTAGCGGGAAGGAGACCCAGTACTTC. Amino acids: CASSQGASGKETQYF.

This chain links TRBV25-1 with TRBJ1-1, with D unresolved. Germline V gene data show CDR1 as MGHDK and CDR2 as SYGVNS. The CDR3 runs to 13 residues. Between the trimmed V and J ends, which lost 0 bases and 12 bases, there was a span of 14 bases. For the CDR3, the DNA is TGTGCCAGCAGTGAATATGATGGAGGGAGGACTTTCTTT. This gives the protein CASSEYDGGRTFF.

This clonotype was seen more than once but under ten times. Here the CDR3 reads CASRPLAGGGSDEQYF. In nucleotides, the CDR3 is TGTGCCAGCCGACCTCTAGCGGGAGGGGGTTCGGATGAGCAGTACTTC. V is TRBV6-5 and J is TRBJ2-5, with 12 bases fitting TRBD2. In germline, CDR1 is MNHEY, CDR2 SVGAGI. The CDR3 has 16 amino acids. The junction had 18 bases not matched to a gene; V was cut back by 8 bases and J by 11 bases.

This clonotype came up many times. The chain combines TRBV20-1 with TRBJ1-1, with D hard to call. This CDR3 spans 11 amino acids. V was cut by 2 bases and J by 1 base, with 2 bases left in between. In germline, CDR1 is DFQATT, CDR2 SNEGSKA (reference sequence). Here the CDR3 DNA reads TGCAGTGCTAGATGGAACACTGAAGCTTTCTTT. The encoded protein is CSARWNTEAFF.

The CDR3, as DNA: TGTGCCAGCAGCTTAGGACACAGAGCGAACACCGGGGAGCTGTTTTTT. As protein: CASSLGHRANTGELFF. The rearrangement links TRBV11-2 to TRBJ2-2, with D unresolved. V was pared by 1 base and J by 0 bases, with 9 bases between. Germline CDR1 SGHAT, CDR2 FQNNGV. The CDR3 has 16 residues.

The chain is built from TRBV12-3 or TRBV12-4 and TRBJ1-1; TRBD1 matches 8 bases. The CDR3 is 16 residues long. The ends lost 2 bases at V and 1 base at J; junction bases unmatched: 6. Here the CDR3 DNA reads TGTGCCAGCAGTTTAATAGCCGGGACAGGGAACACTGAAGCTTTCTTT. Translation gives CASSLIAGTGNTEAFF.

The CDR3 region has the DNA TGTGCCAGCAGTTTGTCCAGTCAGGATGAGCAGTTCTTC. It yields the protein CASSLSSQDEQFF. The genes are TRBV12-3 or TRBV12-4 and TRBJ2-1, with D uncertain. The V and J ends lost 3 bases and 8 bases respectively, with 11 bases between them. CDR3 size: 13 residues.

V and J are TRBV7-9 and TRBJ2-5; D unclear. CDR1 and CDR2 from the germline V gene are SEHNR and FQNEAQ (reference sequence). V was clipped by 7 bases and J by 2 bases, with 8 bases between them. This CDR3 contains 12 residues. In DNA form, the CDR3 reads TGTGCCAGCAACCTGGGTCAAGAGACCCAGTACTTC. This codes for CASNLGQETQYF.

J is TRBJ1-4 and V is TRBV15; D gene uncertain. Deletions cut 1 base from V and 4 bases from J, with 16 bases between. The CDR3 totals 17 residues. Germline V CDR1 and CDR2: LNHNV, YYDKDF (reference sequence). CDR3 amino acids: CATSRGGRTINNEKLFF. The DNA for the CDR3 is TGTGCCACCAGCAGAGGCGGACGGACGATCAATAATGAAAAACTGTTTTTT. Drawing the rest from reference TRBV15 and TRBJ1-4, the complete variable domain is DAMVIQNPRYQVTQFGKPVTLSCSQTLNHNVMYWYQQKSSQAPKLLFHYYDKDFNNEADTPDNFQSRRPNTSFCFLDIRSPGLGDTAMYLCATSRGGRTINNEKLFFGSGTQLSVL.

This rearrangement joins TRBV12-3 or TRBV12-4 to TRBJ1-4, with D tentatively TRBD1 (5 bases). Trimming took 2 bases from V and 14 from J, leaving 12 bases between them. The CDR3 is 12 amino acids. The CDR3 DNA follows: TGTGCCAGCAGTTTAAGGGGTGGAGGGCTGTTTTTT. Translated: CASSLRGGGLFF.

Note on this clonotype: Likely a read error: the CDR3 ends without its conserved phenylalanine or tryptophan. The V call is TRBV27, the J call TRBJ2-1; D unresolved. This CDR3 has 12 residues. Trimming removed 3 bases from V and 12 bases from J, with 12 bases in between. Germline CDR1 and CDR2: MNHEY and SMNVEV (reference sequence). In nucleotides, the CDR3 is TGTGCCAGCAGTTTGGGCTTGGGATGGCAGTTCTTA. This codes for CASSLGLGWQFL.

V and J are TRBV28 and TRBJ1-4; D unclear. Trimming took off 5 bases at V and 13 bases at J, with 23 bases between the two ends. Germline V gives CDR1 MDHEN, CDR2 SYDVKM. The CDR3 loop spans 15 amino acids. CDR3 bases: TGTGCCAGCAGTACTCCAACAGTGGGAGGCGGGTCACTGTTTTTT. Translated, it gives CASSTPTVGGGSLFF.

There are a few counts of this clonotype. This chain connects TRBV7-2 to TRBJ2-1; 9 nucleotides match TRBD1. The germline CDR1 and CDR2 sequences are SGHTA and FQGNSA. V lost 5 bases, J lost 7 bases, and 9 bases stayed unmatched. The CDR3 has 15 residues. The CDR3 DNA is TGTGCCAGCAGCGTGGACAGGGGCGCGTTTAATGAGCAGTTCTTC. Amino acid sequence: CASSVDRGAFNEQFF.

Of note for this clonotype: This clone may be a read error of a much larger clone one base away. The chain employs TRBV6-5 and TRBJ2-3; weak D call: TRBD2 (6 bases). The CDR3 loop spans 16 amino acids. Germline CDR1 reads MNHEY; CDR2 reads SVGAGI. V lost 2 bases and J lost 4, with 16 bases in between. DNA for the CDR3: TGTGCCAGCAGTTACGACGCTAGCAGGAGGGCAGATACGCAGTATTTT. Residues: CASSYDASRRADTQYF.

The genes are TRBV7-2 and TRBJ1-3; D is possibly TRBD1 (5 bases). This CDR3 spans 16 amino acids. V lost 1 base and J 6 bases, leaving 16 bases between the germline ends. CDR1 and CDR2 (germline): SGHTA, FQGNSA. Written as DNA, the CDR3 is TGTGCCAGCAGCTTAGTTCCAGGGAGTGTCGAAAACACCATATATTTT. Translation gives CASSLVPGSVENTIYF.

This clonotype was seen more than once but under ten times. The rearrangement uses TRBV7-2 and TRBJ2-3, with D unclear. The CDR3 is made up of 15 amino acids. The V end was cut by 8 bases, the J end by 0 bases, with 15 bases between. The germline V gene has CDR1 SGHTA and CDR2 FQGNSA. CDR3 protein: CASWSTPTSTDTQYF. As DNA, the CDR3 is TGTGCCAGCTGGAGTACCCCCACTAGCACAGATACGCAGTATTTT.

V and J are TRBV7-9 and TRBJ1-3; D is undetermined. This CDR3 has 14 residues. V was cut by 3 bases and J by 0 bases, with 6 bases left in between. Per germline, CDR1 SEHNR and CDR2 FQNEAQ (reference sequence). CDR3 loop: CASSFSASGNTIYF. CDR3 nucleotides: TGTGCCAGCAGCTTCTCCGCCTCTGGAAACACCATATATTTT.

The chain links TRBV6-1 to TRBJ2-7; possible D gene TRBD1, 6 bases. CDR1 and CDR2 (germline): MNHNS, SASEGT. With 3 bases removed from V and 5 bases from J, the gap between germline ends came to 20 bases. The CDR3 length is 16 residues. CDR3 amino acids: CASSETRWQGPHEQYF. The CDR3 DNA reads as TGTGCCAGCAGTGAGACCCGATGGCAGGGGCCCCACGAGCAGTACTTC.

A single count supports this clonotype. Sequence at one end of the junction differs from germline and may be a read error. V is TRBV19 and J is TRBJ2-7; D perhaps matches TRBD1 (5 bases). The CDR3 covers 14 residues. CDR1 is LNHDA and CDR2 is SQIVND in the germline V gene (reference sequence). The CDR3 nucleotides are TGTGCCGGTAGCCCAGGGATTAGACTCTACGAGCAGTACTTC. Protein: CAGSPGIRLYEQYF.

This chain joins TRBV20-1 and TRBJ2-1, with a possible D match to TRBD1 (5 bases). The germline V gene encodes CDR1 DFQATT and CDR2 SNEGSKA (reference sequence). The CDR3 is 12 residues long. V shed 4 bases and J shed 9 bases, with 13 bases lying between them. The CDR3 reads CSATPRAGEQFF. The CDR3 region has the DNA TGCAGTGCTACACCCAGGGCTGGTGAGCAGTTCTTC.

This clonotype was recorded a few times. This sequence joins TRBV29-1 and TRBJ1-2; possibly TRBD1 for D (6 bases). Trimming took off 6 bases at V and 2 bases at J, with 25 bases between the two ends. The germline V gene encodes CDR1 SQVTM and CDR2 ANQGSEA. This CDR3 comprises 17 residues. CDR3 amino acids: CSVAPPGTQLSNYGYTF. As DNA, the CDR3 is TGCAGCGTAGCCCCACCCGGGACACAGCTTTCAAACTATGGCTACACCTTC.

This clonotype was counted a few times. The chain links TRBV29-1 to TRBJ2-3; no definite D call. Trimming pared 3 bases from V and 2 bases from J, leaving 12 bases between. Germline V gene sequence: CDR1 SQVTM, CDR2 ANQGSEA. This CDR3 is built from 14 residues. As DNA, the CDR3 is TGCAGCGTTGATGAGATTCCCCCCACAGATACGCAGTATTTT. It yields the protein CSVDEIPPTDTQYF.

This clonotype was detected once. The chain combines TRBV20-1 with TRBJ1-6; weak D call: TRBD1 (5 bases). This CDR3 has 14 amino acids. The germline gives CDR1 DFQATT, CDR2 SNEGSKA (reference sequence). Trimming removed 6 bases at V and 3 bases at J, with 12 bases between. CDR3 DNA: TGCAGTGCACTTGGGACGGGCTATAATTCACCCCTCCACTTT. Its translation is CSALGTGYNSPLHF.

This clonotype was counted only a few times. The chain is built from TRBV5-1 and TRBJ1-2; D uncertain. Germline CDR1 SGHRS, CDR2 YFSETQ. The CDR3 has 14 amino acids. V was pared by 0 bases and J by 8 bases, with 14 bases between. The CDR3 DNA reads TGCGCCAGCAGCTTGGCTAAGCCCGATTCGGGCTACACCTTC. This sequence encodes CASSLAKPDSGYTF.

This clonotype was observed at least ten times. J is TRBJ2-1 and V is TRBV2, with 14 bases that match TRBD2. This CDR3 has 14 amino acids. The J segment lost 6 bases and the V segment lost 6 bases, leaving 1 base of the junction unmatched. Germline CDR1 and CDR2: SNHLY and FYNNEI. Written as DNA, the CDR3 is TGTGCCAGCAGCGGGACTAGCGGGAGCAATGAGCAGTTCTTC. As protein: CASSGTSGSNEQFF.